The 27 T cell receptor beta chains reported below all come from one sample, sequenced in a study of chemoradiotherapy in HPV16-positive cancers. Profiling relied on immunoSEQ multiplex PCR, and the TCRdb table lists in-frame clones only, not all of them. The repertoire holds around 5,000 clones, with roughly nine tenths as singletons. The sequencing used tumor tissue, collected from a patient who underwent chemoradiotherapy. All receptors derive from a human donor with HPV-associated anogenital cancer.

This clone was detected only once. The genes are TRBV28 and TRBJ1-2; 12 bases are a match to TRBD1. The V gene end was trimmed by 9 bases and the J gene end by 4 bases; junction bases not matched to a gene: 9. The germline gives CDR1 MDHEN, CDR2 SYDVKM. The CDR3 runs to 15 residues. In DNA, the CDR3 is TGTGCCAGTCGCGGGACAGGGGGCCTGGGCTATGGCTACACCTTC. This gives the protein CASRGTGGLGYGYTF.

This chain joins TRBV4-3 and TRBJ2-2; the match to TRBD1 covers 7 bases. The V gene end was trimmed by 0 bases and the J gene end by 5 bases; junction bases not matched to a gene: 6. Per germline, CDR1 LGHNA and CDR2 YSLEER. The length of the CDR3 is 16 residues. This CDR3 is CASSQDFAGGTGELFF. The CDR3 DNA reads TGCGCCAGCAGCCAAGACTTCGCAGGGGGTACCGGGGAGCTGTTTTTT.

The V call is TRBV25-1, the J call TRBJ2-7; no firm D call. CDR1 is MGHDK, CDR2 SYGVNS, per germline. V dropped 5 bases and J dropped 6 bases, with 14 bases sitting between them. This CDR3 region has 13 residues. CDR3 DNA: TGTGCCAGCAGTCCCCTAGGGTCGGCCGAGCAGTACTTC. This codes for CASSPLGSAEQYF.

V usage is TRBV28 and J usage is TRBJ1-2; maybe TRBD1 (5 bases). The V gene lost 1 base and the J gene lost 5 bases, with 17 bases spanning the gap. The CDR3 spans 16 residues. Germline CDR1 is MDHEN and CDR2 is SYDVKM. The CDR3 DNA sequence: TGTGCCAGCAGTTTATCGCGGGACGGGATCTTATATGGCTACACCTTC. It yields the protein CASSLSRDGILYGYTF.

This chain uses TRBV6-5 with TRBJ1-2, with 7 positions matching TRBD1. The V and J ends lost 5 bases and 8 bases, in that order; junction bases with no gene match: 11. Germline loops: CDR1 MNHEY, CDR2 SVGAGI. CDR3 length: 14 amino acids. CDR3 coding DNA: TGTGCCAGCAGTCTATCGACAGGGAAGGGAGGCTACACCTTC. The encoded protein is CASSLSTGKGGYTF.

Points on this clone: Other nucleotide sequences in the sample specify the same CDR3. This CDR3 reads CASSPDRSYGYTF. CDR3 bases: TGTGCCAGTAGCCCAGACAGAAGCTATGGCTACACCTTC. The chain carries TRBV19 and TRBJ1-2; tentative D call: TRBD1 (5 bases). Per germline, CDR1 LNHDA and CDR2 SQIVND (reference sequence). V lost 6 bases to trimming and J lost 4 bases, with 12 bases between them. The CDR3 is 13 amino acids.

V is TRBV30 and J is TRBJ1-3; the match to TRBD1 covers 10 bases. CDR3 length: 18 amino acids. Germline assignment: CDR1 GTSNPN and CDR2 SVGIG (reference sequence). Trimming cost V 0 bases and J 0 bases; bases outside gene matches: 8. The CDR3 region is CAWSVRGQGLFSGNTIYF. The CDR3 DNA is TGTGCCTGGAGTGTACGGGGACAGGGGCTTTTCTCTGGAAACACCATATATTTT.

This rearrangement joins TRBV5-3 to TRBJ2-7; D is possibly TRBD2 (6 bases). TRBV5-3 is labeled an ORF, and its function is uncertain. This CDR3 spans 16 amino acids. V lost 4 bases and J lost 4, with 21 bases in between. CDR3 sequence: CARSGAGRKSGYEQYF. The CDR3 DNA reads TGTGCCAGAAGCGGGGCCGGGAGAAAATCAGGATACGAGCAGTACTTC.

The V and J genes are TRBV7-9 and TRBJ1-2; D is ambiguous. The CDR3 totals 15 residues. V was pared by 5 bases and J by 3 bases, with 16 bases between. Looked up from germline, CDR1 is SEHNR and CDR2 is FQNEAQ (reference sequence). CDR3 in DNA: TGTGCCAGCAGCCCCTTGTCCGGGAAAGACTATGGCTACACCTTC. Amino acid sequence: CASSPLSGKDYGYTF.

The V gene is TRBV5-1, the J gene TRBJ1-2; D is undetermined. CDR3 length equals 15 residues. Trimming shortened V by 0 bases and J by 0 bases, and 9 bases separated the two germline ends. CDR1 SGHRS and CDR2 YFSETQ come from the germline V gene. CDR3 nucleotides: TGCGCCAGCAGCTTGGACGGCAGACCTAACTATGGCTACACCTTC. Protein product: CASSLDGRPNYGYTF.

V usage is TRBV10-3 and J usage is TRBJ1-5, with 7 positions matching TRBD1. Germline values: CDR1 ENHRY, CDR2 SYGVKD. With V trimmed by 10 bases and J by 3 bases, 6 bases remained unmatched. This CDR3 is built from 13 residues. The CDR3 DNA reads TGTGCCACGATGCAGGGGGTCAATCAGCCCCAGCATTTT. This sequence encodes CATMQGVNQPQHF.

The chain combines TRBV2 with TRBJ1-6; D gene ambiguous. Germline V CDR1 and CDR2: SNHLY, FYNNEI. The CDR3 is 13 residues long. Trimming took off 2 bases at V and 10 bases at J, with 9 bases between the two ends. Written as DNA, the CDR3 is TGTGCCAGCAGTGAAAGGGTTGCCTCACCCCTCCACTTT. Its protein is CASSERVASPLHF.

The V and J genes are TRBV7-2 and TRBJ1-2; possibly TRBD1 for D (5 bases). The germline gives CDR1 SGHTA, CDR2 FQGNSA. Trimming took off 3 bases at V and 3 bases at J, with 14 bases between the two ends. This CDR3 region has 15 residues. CDR3 residues: CASSFYNVGDYGYTF. The CDR3 bases are TGTGCCAGCAGCTTTTATAACGTAGGGGACTATGGCTACACCTTC.

This rearrangement joins TRBV6-5 to TRBJ2-5; D call uncertain. The germline CDR1 and CDR2 sequences are MNHEY and SVGAGI. CDR3 length equals 11 residues. Trimming left V 8 bases short and J 3 bases short, with 7 bases between. The DNA for the CDR3 is TGTGCCAGCTTAAGCGAAGAGACCCAGTACTTC. It is translated as CASLSEETQYF.

J is TRBJ2-3 and V is TRBV28, with 7 positions matching TRBD2. V gave up 6 bases and J gave up 2 bases; unmatched junction bases: 5. The CDR3 is 14 residues long. Germline CDR1 is MDHEN and CDR2 is SYDVKM. CDR3 in amino acids: CASRFAGVTDTQYF. In DNA, the CDR3 is TGTGCCAGCAGATTCGCGGGAGTCACAGATACGCAGTATTTT.

The chain joins TRBV14 to TRBJ2-7; 9 positions agree with TRBD2. Trimming cost V 1 base and J 8 bases; bases outside gene matches: 9. This CDR3 contains 15 residues. In germline, CDR1 is SGHDN, CDR2 FVKESK. This CDR3 reads CASSQAAGGSAQQYF. The CDR3 nucleotides read TGTGCCAGCAGCCAAGCAGCGGGAGGTTCGGCCCAGCAGTACTTC.

The V gene is TRBV28, the J gene TRBJ1-3; D uncertain. CDR1 and CDR2 from the germline V gene are MDHEN and SYDVKM. V lost 5 bases to trimming and J lost 4 bases, with 15 bases between them. CDR3 size: 15 residues. The CDR3 loop is CASSASSTLGNTIYF. For the CDR3, the DNA is TGTGCCAGCAGTGCCTCGTCGACTTTGGGAAACACCATATATTTT.

V is TRBV10-3 and J is TRBJ2-3, with D possibly being TRBD2 (5 bases). The CDR3 spans 17 residues. Germline V gene data show CDR1 as ENHRY and CDR2 as SYGVKD. The V end lost 3 bases, the J end lost 5 bases, and 21 bases lay between the germline ends. The DNA of the CDR3 is TGTGCCATCAGTGATTTCTTCGAGTTAAATGGAGGAGATACGCAGTATTTT. Amino acids: CAISDFFELNGGDTQYF.

The chain links TRBV7-2 to TRBJ2-7, with 7 nucleotides matching TRBD2. The CDR3 runs to 14 residues. The trim removed 1 base at V and 5 bases at J, leaving 5 bases unmatched. Germline V gene data show CDR1 as SGHTA and CDR2 as FQGNSA. The CDR3 bases are TGTGCCAGCAGCTTAGATGGGGGAGGGGACGAGCAGTACTTC. Amino acid sequence: CASSLDGGGDEQYF. Variable domain in full (rest from reference TRBV7-2 and TRBJ2-7): GAGVSQSPSNKVTEKGKDVELRCDPISGHTALYWYRQSLGQGLEFLIYFQGNSAPDKSGLPSDRFSAERTGGSVSTLTIQRTQQEDSAVYLCASSLDGGGDEQYFGPGTRLTVT.

The V and J genes are TRBV9 and TRBJ2-5; D ambiguous. V lost 0 bases, J lost 12 bases, and 12 bases lay in between. The CDR3 extends over 12 amino acids. Looked up from germline, CDR1 is SGDLS and CDR2 is YYNGEE. CDR3 loop: CASSVDLAEKYF. In DNA, the CDR3 is TGTGCCAGCAGCGTAGACTTAGCAGAGAAGTACTTC.

The chain combines TRBV11-2 with TRBJ1-2; 7 positions match TRBD1. This CDR3 has 16 amino acids. Trimming cost V 0 bases and J 4 bases; bases outside gene matches: 8. Germline V lookup: CDR1 SGHAT, CDR2 FQNNGV. The CDR3 DNA reads as TGTGCCAGCAGCTTAGAGCCGGGACAGACAAGCTATGGCTACACCTTC. The encoded protein is CASSLEPGQTSYGYTF.

V and J are TRBV6-5 and TRBJ1-2; tentatively, D is TRBD1 (5 bases). V was clipped by 8 bases and J by 7 bases, with 20 bases between them. CDR1 and CDR2 (germline): MNHEY, SVGAGI. The CDR3 extends over 14 amino acids. CDR3 loop: CASGAGFESSGYTF. CDR3 nucleotide sequence: TGTGCCAGCGGGGCGGGGTTTGAATCGTCTGGCTACACCTTC.

The chain employs TRBV30 and TRBJ2-5, with 8 bases that match TRBD2. With V trimmed by 0 bases and J by 7 bases, 4 bases remained unmatched. The germline V gene encodes CDR1 GTSNPN and CDR2 SVGIG (reference sequence). There are 13 residues in the CDR3. CDR3 in DNA: TGTGCCTGGAGTGTTAGCGGGACTGGGACCCAGTACTTC. Residues: CAWSVSGTGTQYF. Complete variable domain (other parts from reference TRBV30 and TRBJ2-5): SQTIHQWPATLVQPVGSPLSLECTVEGTSNPNLYWYRQAAGRGLQLLFYSVGIGQISSEVPQNLSASRPQDRQFILSSKKLLLSDSGFYLCAWSVSGTGTQYFGPGTRLLVL.

This clone was recorded only once. This rearrangement joins TRBV29-1 to TRBJ1-1, with 10 bases identical to TRBD1. CDR3 size: 15 residues. Per the germline V gene, CDR1 is SQVTM and CDR2 is ANQGSEA. V was pared by 5 bases and J by 9 bases, with 15 bases of the junction left unmatched. CDR3 nucleotides: TGCAGCGTTTCCCCCCAATCCGGGACAGGGGCCCAAGCTTTCTTT. Its protein is CSVSPQSGTGAQAFF.

V gene TRBV6-5 combines with J gene TRBJ2-1, with D maybe TRBD1 (5 bases). Trimming removed 6 bases from V and 9 bases from J, with 18 bases in between. The CDR3 loop spans 14 amino acids. Germline CDR1 reads MNHEY; CDR2 reads SVGAGI. CDR3: CASRGETATGEQFF. CDR3 bases: TGTGCCAGCAGGGGCGAGACAGCGACGGGTGAGCAGTTCTTC.

The chain has TRBV7-2 and TRBJ2-1, with 11 bases identical to TRBD2. Germline V gene lookup returns CDR1 SGHTA and CDR2 FQGNSA. This CDR3 contains 15 residues. After removal of 1 base from V and 14 bases from J, the junction contained 10 bases not matched to a gene. The CDR3 reads CASSLEVGLAGGEFF. The CDR3 DNA sequence: TGTGCCAGCAGCTTAGAGGTCGGGCTAGCGGGAGGTGAGTTCTTC.

This sequence joins TRBV7-3 and TRBJ1-2; D not certain. Germline CDR1 SGHTA, CDR2 FQGTGA. V was trimmed by 8 bases and J by 0 bases, leaving 10 bases between them. There are 13 residues in the CDR3. CDR3 in amino acids: CASVHYSNYGYTF. CDR3 in DNA: TGTGCCAGCGTCCACTACTCTAACTATGGCTACACCTTC.